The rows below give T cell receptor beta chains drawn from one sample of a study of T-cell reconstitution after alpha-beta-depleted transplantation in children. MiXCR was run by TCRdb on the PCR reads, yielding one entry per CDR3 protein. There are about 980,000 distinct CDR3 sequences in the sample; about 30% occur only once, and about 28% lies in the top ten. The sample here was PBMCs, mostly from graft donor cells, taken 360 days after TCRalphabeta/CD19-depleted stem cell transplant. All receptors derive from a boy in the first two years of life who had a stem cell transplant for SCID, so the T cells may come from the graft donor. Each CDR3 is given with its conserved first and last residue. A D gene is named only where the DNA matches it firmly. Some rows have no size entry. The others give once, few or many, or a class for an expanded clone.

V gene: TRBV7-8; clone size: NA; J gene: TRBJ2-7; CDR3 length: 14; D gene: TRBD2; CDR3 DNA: TGTGCCAGCGGCCCTGGGAGGGGATCAGGCGAGCAGTACTTC; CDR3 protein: CASGPGRGSGEQYF
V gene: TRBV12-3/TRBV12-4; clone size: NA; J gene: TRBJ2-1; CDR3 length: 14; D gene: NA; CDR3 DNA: TGTGCCAGCAGTTTGCCAGGAAAATACAATGAGCAGTTCTTC; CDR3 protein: CASSLPGKYNEQFF
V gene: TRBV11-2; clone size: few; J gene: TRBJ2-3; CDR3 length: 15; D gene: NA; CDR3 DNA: TGTGCCAGCACCTGGGGGGGCAGGGGAACAGATACGCAGTATTTT; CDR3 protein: CASTWGGRGTDTQYF
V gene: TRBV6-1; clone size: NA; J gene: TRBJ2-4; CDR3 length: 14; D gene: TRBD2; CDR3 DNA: TGTGCCAGCAGCCTAGCGGGGGACAAAAACATTCAGTACTTC; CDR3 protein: CASSLAGDKNIQYF
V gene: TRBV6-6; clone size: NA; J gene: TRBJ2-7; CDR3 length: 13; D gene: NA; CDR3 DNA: TGTGCCAGCAGGTCCCCGGGGACCTACGAGCAGTACTTC; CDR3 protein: CASRSPGTYEQYF
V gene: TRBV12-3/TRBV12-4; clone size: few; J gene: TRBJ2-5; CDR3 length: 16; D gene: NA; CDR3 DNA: TGTGCCAGCAGTTTGAGTCGAACCGACGGTGGGGAGACCCAGTACTTC; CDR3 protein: CASSLSRTDGGETQYF
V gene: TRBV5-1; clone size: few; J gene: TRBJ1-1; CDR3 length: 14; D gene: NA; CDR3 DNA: TGCGCCAGCAGCTTGGACGCGAGGAACACTGAAGCTTTCTTT; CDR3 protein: CASSLDARNTEAFF
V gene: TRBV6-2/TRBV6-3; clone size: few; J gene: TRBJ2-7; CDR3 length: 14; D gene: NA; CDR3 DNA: TGTGCCAGCAGTTACACAGGGACCCTCTACGAGCAGTACTTC; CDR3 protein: CASSYTGTLYEQYF
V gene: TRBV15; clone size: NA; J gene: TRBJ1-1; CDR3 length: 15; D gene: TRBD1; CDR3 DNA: TGTGCCACCAGCTCCGGACAGGGACGGTTTGGCGAAGCTTTCTTT; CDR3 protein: CATSSGQGRFGEAFF
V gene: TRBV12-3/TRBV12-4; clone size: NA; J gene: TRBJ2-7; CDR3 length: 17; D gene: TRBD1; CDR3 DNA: TGTGCCAGCAGTAACCGGGACAGGGGCGTACCCCTAGTGGAGCAGTACTTC; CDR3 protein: CASSNRDRGVPLVEQYF
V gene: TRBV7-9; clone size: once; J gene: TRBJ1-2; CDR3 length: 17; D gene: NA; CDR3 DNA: TGTGCCAGCAGCTTAGTGGGGGCCGCGCCGGCTAACTATGGCTACACCTTC; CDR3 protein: CASSLVGAAPANYGYTF
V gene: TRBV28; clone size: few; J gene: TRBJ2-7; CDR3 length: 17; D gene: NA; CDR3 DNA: TGTGCCAGCAGAAGGGACAGATCAACTAGCAGCTACTACGAGCAGTACTTC; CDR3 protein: CASRRDRSTSSYYEQYF
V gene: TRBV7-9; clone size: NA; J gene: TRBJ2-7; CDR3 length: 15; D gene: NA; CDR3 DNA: TGTGCCAGCAGCCCCAGGGCAGGGCTCTCCTACGAGCAGTACTTC; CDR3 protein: CASSPRAGLSYEQYF
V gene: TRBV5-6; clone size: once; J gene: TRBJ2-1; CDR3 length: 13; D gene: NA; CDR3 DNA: TGTGCCAGCAGCCTACGGACGTACAGTGAGCAGTTCTTC; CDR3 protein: CASSLRTYSEQFF
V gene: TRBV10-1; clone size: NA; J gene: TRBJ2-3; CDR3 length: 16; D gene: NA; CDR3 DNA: TGCGCCAGCAGTGGCCAGAGGGTTAGGAGGCCAGATACGCAGTATTTT; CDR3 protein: CASSGQRVRRPDTQYF
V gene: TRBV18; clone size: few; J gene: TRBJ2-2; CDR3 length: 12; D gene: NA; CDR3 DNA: TGTGCCAGCTCACGACTTCCCGGGGAGCTGTTTTTT; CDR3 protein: CASSRLPGELFF
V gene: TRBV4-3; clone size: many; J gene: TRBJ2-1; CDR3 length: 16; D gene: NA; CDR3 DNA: TGCGCCAGCAGCCTAGAGTTTCTGGACCTGAACAATGAGCAGTTCTTC; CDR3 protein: CASSLEFLDLNNEQFF
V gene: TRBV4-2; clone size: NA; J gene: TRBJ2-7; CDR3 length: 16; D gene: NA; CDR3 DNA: TGTGCCAGCAGCCAAAATCCCAACCGGGGCACGGACGAGCAGTACTTC; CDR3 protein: CASSQNPNRGTDEQYF
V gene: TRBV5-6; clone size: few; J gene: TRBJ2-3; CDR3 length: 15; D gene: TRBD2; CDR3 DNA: TGTGCCAGCAGCTTGGTTAGCGGGGACACAGATACGCAGTATTTT; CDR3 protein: CASSLVSGDTDTQYF
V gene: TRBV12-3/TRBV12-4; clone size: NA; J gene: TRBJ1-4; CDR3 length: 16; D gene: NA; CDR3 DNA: TGTGCCAGCAGTTTTGACAGGCTTCTTACCGGTGAAAAACTGTTTTTT; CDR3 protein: CASSFDRLLTGEKLFF
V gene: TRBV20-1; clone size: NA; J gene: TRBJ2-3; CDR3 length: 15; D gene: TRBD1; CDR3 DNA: TGCAGTGCTTCCCCCTACAGGGGGCGAGAAGATACGCAGTATTTT; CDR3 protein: CSASPYRGREDTQYF
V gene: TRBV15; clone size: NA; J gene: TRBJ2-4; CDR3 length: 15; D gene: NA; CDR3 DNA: TGTGCCACCAGCAGAGATCTGGGTTCCAAAAACATTCAGTACTTC; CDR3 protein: CATSRDLGSKNIQYF
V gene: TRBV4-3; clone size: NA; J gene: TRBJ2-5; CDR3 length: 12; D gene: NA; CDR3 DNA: TGCGCCAGCAGCCACGAGGGGGAGACCCAGTACTTC; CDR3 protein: CASSHEGETQYF
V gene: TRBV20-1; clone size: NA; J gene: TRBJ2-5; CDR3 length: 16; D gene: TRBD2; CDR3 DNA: TGCAGTGCTAGAGAGGGTAGCGGGGGGCCTGGGGAGACCCAGTACTTC; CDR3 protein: CSAREGSGGPGETQYF
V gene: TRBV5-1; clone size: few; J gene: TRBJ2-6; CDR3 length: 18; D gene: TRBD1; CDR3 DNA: TGCGCCAGCAGCAAACCGGGACAGGGTGTCTCTGGGGCCAACGTCCTGACTTTC; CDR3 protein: CASSKPGQGVSGANVLTF
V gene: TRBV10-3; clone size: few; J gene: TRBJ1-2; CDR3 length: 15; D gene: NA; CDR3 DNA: TGTGCCATCAGGGCGGGACTGGGGCGGGACTATGGCTACACCTTC; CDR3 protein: CAIRAGLGRDYGYTF
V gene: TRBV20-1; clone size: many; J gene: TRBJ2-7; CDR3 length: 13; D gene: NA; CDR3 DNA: TGCAGTGCTAGGGAGGGGGCCCCCTACGAGCAGTACTTC; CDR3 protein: CSAREGAPYEQYF
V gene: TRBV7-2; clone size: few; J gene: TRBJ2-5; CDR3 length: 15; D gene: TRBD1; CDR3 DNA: TGTGCCAGCAGCTTAAGGGCAGGGGGCCTGGAGACCCAGTACTTC; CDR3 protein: CASSLRAGGLETQYF